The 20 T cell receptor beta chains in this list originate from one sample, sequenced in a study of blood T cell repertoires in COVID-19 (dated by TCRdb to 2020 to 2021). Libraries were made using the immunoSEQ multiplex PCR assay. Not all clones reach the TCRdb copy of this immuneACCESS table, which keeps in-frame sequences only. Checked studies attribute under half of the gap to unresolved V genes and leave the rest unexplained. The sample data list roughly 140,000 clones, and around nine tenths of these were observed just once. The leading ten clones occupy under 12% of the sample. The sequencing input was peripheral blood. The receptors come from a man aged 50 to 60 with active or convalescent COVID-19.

The CDR3 nucleotides are TGTGCCAGCAGCGTGGTGGGTGGTGTCCGGGGCACAGATACGCAGTATTTT. This gives the protein CASSVVGGVRGTDTQYF. This rearrangement joins TRBV9 to TRBJ2-3; no firm D call. Germline V lookup: CDR1 SGDLS, CDR2 YYNGEE. CDR3 length: 17 amino acids. Trimming left V 2 bases short and J 1 base short, with 17 bases between.

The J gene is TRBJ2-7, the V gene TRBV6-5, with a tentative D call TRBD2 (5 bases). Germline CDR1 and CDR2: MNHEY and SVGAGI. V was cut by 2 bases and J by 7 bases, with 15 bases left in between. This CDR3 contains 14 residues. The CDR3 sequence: CASSYPGSMREQYF. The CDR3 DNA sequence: TGTGCCAGCAGTTACCCGGGATCTATGAGGGAGCAGTACTTC.

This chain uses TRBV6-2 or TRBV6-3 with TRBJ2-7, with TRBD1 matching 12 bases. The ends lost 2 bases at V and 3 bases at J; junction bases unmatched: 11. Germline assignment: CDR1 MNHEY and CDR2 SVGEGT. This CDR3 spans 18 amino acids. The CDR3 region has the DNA TGTGCCAGCAGTTACACCCGGGACAGGGGGCGAGTTGGCTACGAGCAGTACTTC. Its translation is CASSYTRDRGRVGYEQYF.

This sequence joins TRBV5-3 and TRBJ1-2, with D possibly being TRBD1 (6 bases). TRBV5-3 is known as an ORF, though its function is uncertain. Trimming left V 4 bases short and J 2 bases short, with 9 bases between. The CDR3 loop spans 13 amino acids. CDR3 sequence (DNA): TGTGCCAGAAGCCCAAGGGGGAACTATGGCTACACCTTC. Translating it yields CARSPRGNYGYTF.

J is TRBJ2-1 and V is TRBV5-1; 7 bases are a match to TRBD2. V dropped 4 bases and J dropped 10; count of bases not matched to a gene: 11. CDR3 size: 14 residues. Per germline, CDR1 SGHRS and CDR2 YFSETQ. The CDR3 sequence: CASSGEWAGVEQFF. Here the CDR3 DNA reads TGCGCCAGCAGCGGCGAATGGGCGGGAGTGGAGCAGTTCTTC.

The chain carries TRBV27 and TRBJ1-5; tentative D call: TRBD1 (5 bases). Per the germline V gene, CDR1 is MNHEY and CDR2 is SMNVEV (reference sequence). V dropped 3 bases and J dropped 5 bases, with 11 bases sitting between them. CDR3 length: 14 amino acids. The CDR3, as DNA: TGTGCCAGCAGTTTTTCAGGGTCTTATCAGCCCCAGCATTTT. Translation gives CASSFSGSYQPQHF.

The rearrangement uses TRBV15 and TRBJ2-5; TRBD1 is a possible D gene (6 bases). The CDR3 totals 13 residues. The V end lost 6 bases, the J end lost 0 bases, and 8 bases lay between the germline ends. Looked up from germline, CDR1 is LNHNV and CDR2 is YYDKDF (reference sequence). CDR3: CATSQGNQETQYF. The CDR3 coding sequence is TGTGCCACCAGTCAGGGGAACCAAGAGACCCAGTACTTC.

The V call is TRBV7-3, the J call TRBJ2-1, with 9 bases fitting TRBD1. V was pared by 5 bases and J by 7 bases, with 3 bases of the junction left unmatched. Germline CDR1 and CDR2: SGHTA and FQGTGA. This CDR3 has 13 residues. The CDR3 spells CASSLQGANEQFF. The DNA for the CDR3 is TGTGCCAGCAGCCTACAGGGGGCTAATGAGCAGTTCTTC.

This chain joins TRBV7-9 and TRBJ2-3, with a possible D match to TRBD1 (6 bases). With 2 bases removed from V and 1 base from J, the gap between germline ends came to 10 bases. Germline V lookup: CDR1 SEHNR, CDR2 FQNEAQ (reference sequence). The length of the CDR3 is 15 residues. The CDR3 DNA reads TGTGCCAGCAGCTTACCAGGGGCTGGCACAGATACGCAGTATTTT. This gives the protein CASSLPGAGTDTQYF.

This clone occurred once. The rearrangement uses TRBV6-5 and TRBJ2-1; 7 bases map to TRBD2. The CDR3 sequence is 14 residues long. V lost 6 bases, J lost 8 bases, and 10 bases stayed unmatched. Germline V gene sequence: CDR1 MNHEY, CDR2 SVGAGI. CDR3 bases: TGTGCCAGCAGCCGGTTTCGGCGGGAGCATGAGCAGTTCTTC. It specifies CASSRFRREHEQFF.

CDR3 DNA: TGTGCCAGCAGCTTATTGGGCTCCTATGGCTACACCTTC. This codes for CASSLLGSYGYTF. The rearrangement uses TRBV7-2 and TRBJ1-2, with no clear D. Germline lookup yields CDR1 SGHTA and CDR2 FQGNSA. The V end lost 2 bases, the J end lost 4 bases, and 8 bases lay between the germline ends. The CDR3 totals 13 residues.

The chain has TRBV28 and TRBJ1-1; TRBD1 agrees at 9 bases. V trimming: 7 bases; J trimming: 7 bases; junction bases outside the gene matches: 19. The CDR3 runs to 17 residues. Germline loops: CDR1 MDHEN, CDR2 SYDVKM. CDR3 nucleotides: TGTGCCAGCAACGTACCCCGGGACAGGGCCGTTAATGGTGAAGCTTTCTTT. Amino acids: CASNVPRDRAVNGEAFF.

CDR3 coding DNA: TGCAGTGCCGGACACGCTGAAGCTTTCTTT. Protein product: CSAGHAEAFF. The V gene is TRBV20-1, the J gene TRBJ1-1, with D possibly matching TRBD1 (5 bases). This CDR3 comprises 10 residues. Trimming removed 6 bases at V and 6 bases at J, with 8 bases between. CDR1 DFQATT and CDR2 SNEGSKA come from the germline V gene (reference sequence).

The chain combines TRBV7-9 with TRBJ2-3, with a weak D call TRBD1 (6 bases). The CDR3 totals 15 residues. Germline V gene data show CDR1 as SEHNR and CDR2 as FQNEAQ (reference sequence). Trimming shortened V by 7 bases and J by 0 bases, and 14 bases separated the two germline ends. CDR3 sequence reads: CASTDPGTSTDTQYF. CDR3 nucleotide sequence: TGTGCCAGCACTGATCCCGGGACAAGCACAGATACGCAGTATTTT.

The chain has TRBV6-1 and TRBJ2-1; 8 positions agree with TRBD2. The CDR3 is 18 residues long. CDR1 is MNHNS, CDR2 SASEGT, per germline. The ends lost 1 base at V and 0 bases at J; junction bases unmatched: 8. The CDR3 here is CASSEGAGGPGSYNEQFF. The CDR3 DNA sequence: TGTGCCAGCAGTGAAGGGGCGGGGGGACCCGGCTCCTACAATGAGCAGTTCTTC.

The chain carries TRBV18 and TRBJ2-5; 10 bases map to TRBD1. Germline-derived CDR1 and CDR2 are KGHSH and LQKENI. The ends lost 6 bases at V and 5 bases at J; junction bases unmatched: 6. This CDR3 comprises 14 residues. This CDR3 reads CASSPRTGGETQYF. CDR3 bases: TGTGCCAGCTCTCCCCGGACAGGGGGGGAGACCCAGTACTTC.

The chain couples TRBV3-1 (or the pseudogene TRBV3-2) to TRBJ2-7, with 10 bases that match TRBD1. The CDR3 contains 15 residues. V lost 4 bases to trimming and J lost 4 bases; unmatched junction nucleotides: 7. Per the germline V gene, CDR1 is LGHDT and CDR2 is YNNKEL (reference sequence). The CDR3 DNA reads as TGTGCCAGCAGCCCCTTCCGGGACAGGGGTTACGAGCAGTACTTC. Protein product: CASSPFRDRGYEQYF.

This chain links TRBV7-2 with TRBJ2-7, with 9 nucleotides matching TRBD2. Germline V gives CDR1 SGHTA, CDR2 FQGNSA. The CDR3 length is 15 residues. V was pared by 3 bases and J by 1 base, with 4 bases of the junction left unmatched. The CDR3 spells CASSLGAGGSYEQYF. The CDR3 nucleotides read TGTGCCAGCAGCTTGGGAGCGGGAGGTTCCTACGAGCAGTACTTC.

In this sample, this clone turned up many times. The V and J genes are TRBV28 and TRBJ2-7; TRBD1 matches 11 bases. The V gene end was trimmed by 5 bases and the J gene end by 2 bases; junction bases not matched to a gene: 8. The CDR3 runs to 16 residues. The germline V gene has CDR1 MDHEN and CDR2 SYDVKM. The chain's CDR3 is CASSPFRTGGAYEQYF. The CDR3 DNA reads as TGTGCCAGCAGTCCTTTTCGGACAGGGGGCGCCTACGAGCAGTACTTC.

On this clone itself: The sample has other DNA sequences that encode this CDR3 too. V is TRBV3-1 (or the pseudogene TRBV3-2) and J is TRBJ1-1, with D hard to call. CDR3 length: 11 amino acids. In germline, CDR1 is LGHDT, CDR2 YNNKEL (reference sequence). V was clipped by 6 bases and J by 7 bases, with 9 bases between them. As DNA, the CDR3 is TGTGCCAGCAGAGGAGGGCTTGAAGCTTTCTTT. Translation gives CASRGGLEAFF.